These T cell receptor beta chains were read from a single sample in a study of blood T cell repertoires in COVID-19. The protocol was immunoSEQ multiplex PCR, while the TCRdb copy is restricted to in-frame clones and leaves out a portion. The sample lists more than 200,000 clones, 70% to 90% occurring once. The source material was peripheral blood. These receptors were taken from a man aged 50 to 59 with COVID-19, enrolled during active disease. Each CDR3 is given with its conserved first and last residue. The D gene is left open where the match is weak. A clone size is listed for some rows: how often the clone was seen (once, few, many), or a class if it is expanded.

TRBJ2-1 | 16 | TRBV28 | . | . | CASSSGGLSGYNEQFF | TGTGCCAGCAGTTCCGGGGGGCTTAGCGGCTACAATGAGCAGTTCTTC
TRBJ2-1 | 16 | TRBV7-8 | TRBD2 | . | CASSPPGLAGDNEQFF | TGTGCCAGCAGCCCCCCGGGACTAGCGGGCGACAATGAGCAGTTCTTC
TRBJ2-1 | 15 | TRBV19 | . | . | CASSLFATDRWEQFF | TGTGCCAGTAGTCTCTTCGCGACAGATAGATGGGAGCAGTTCTTC
TRBJ2-7 | 17 | TRBV6-2/TRBV6-3 | TRBD1 | . | CASSYGDRSVGRVEQYF | TGTGCCAGCAGTTACGGGGACAGGTCAGTGGGGAGAGTCGAGCAGTACTTC
TRBJ2-3 | 14 | TRBV5-4 | . | . | CASSLNYGTDTQYF | TGTGCCAGCAGCTTGAACTATGGCACAGATACGCAGTATTTT
TRBJ1-5 | 14 | TRBV21-1 | . | . | CASSSPSGNQPQHF | TGTGCCAGCAGTTCCCCCAGTGGCAATCAGCCCCAGCATTTT
TRBJ1-2 | 13 | TRBV7-2 | . | . | CASSLIQGYGYTF | TGTGCCAGCAGCTTAATACAGGGCTATGGCTACACCTTC
TRBJ1-6 | 14 | TRBV6-5 | TRBD1 | few | CASRQGSYNSPLHF | TGTGCCAGCAGACAGGGGTCCTATAATTCACCCCTCCACTTT
TRBJ2-7 | 15 | TRBV10-2 | TRBD1 | . | CASSESQGRWDEQYF | TGCGCCAGCAGTGAGTCACAGGGGCGGTGGGACGAGCAGTACTTC
TRBJ1-1 | 13 | TRBV29-1 | . | . | CSGTQGGNTEAFF | TGCAGCGGAACTCAGGGAGGGAACACTGAAGCTTTCTTT
TRBJ1-5 | 15 | TRBV7-8 | . | . | CASSLPGGRDQPQHF | TGTGCCAGCAGCTTACCGGGGGGTAGGGATCAGCCCCAGCATTTT
TRBJ2-3 | 16 | TRBV19 | TRBD2 | . | CASSIWVAGGTDTQYF | TGTGCCAGTAGTATATGGGTAGCGGGAGGTACAGATACGCAGTATTTT
TRBJ1-4 | 18 | TRBV6-1 | TRBD1 | . | CASSAEWTGGATNEKLFF | TGTGCCAGCAGTGCCGAATGGACAGGGGGAGCAACTAATGAAAAACTGTTTTTT
TRBJ1-2 | 14 | TRBV28 | TRBD1 | once | CASSSWTGNYGYTF | TGTGCCAGCAGTTCATGGACAGGCAACTATGGCTACACCTTC
TRBJ2-3 | 14 | TRBV6-5 | . | once | CASSFGQSTDTQYF | TGTGCCAGCAGTTTTGGGCAGAGCACAGATACGCAGTATTTT
TRBJ2-1 | 15 | TRBV24-1 | TRBD1 | . | CATSEQGAPHNEQFF | TGTGCCACCAGTGAACAGGGGGCGCCCCACAATGAGCAGTTCTTC
TRBJ2-7 | 14 | TRBV10-3 | . | . | CAISESGRGYEQYF | TGTGCCATCAGTGAGTCAGGGAGAGGGTACGAGCAGTACTTC
TRBJ2-5 | 14 | TRBV19 | TRBD2 | . | CASSKRARGGTQYF | TGTGCCAGTAGTAAGCGGGCCCGGGGGGGGACCCAGTACTTC
TRBJ2-2 | 14 | TRBV29-1 | . | . | CSVGRGTDTGELFF | TGCAGCGTTGGCCGGGGAACAGACACCGGGGAGCTGTTTTTT
TRBJ1-1 | 13 | TRBV6-5 | . | . | CASSTQGDTEAFF | TGTGCCAGCAGTACACAGGGTGATACTGAAGCTTTCTTT
TRBJ2-1 | 14 | TRBV2 | . | . | CASIYPFSYNEQFF | TGTGCCAGCATATATCCCTTCTCCTACAATGAGCAGTTCTTC
TRBJ2-2 | 15 | TRBV11-1 | . | . | CASSFKIANTGELFF | TGTGCCAGCAGCTTCAAGATAGCGAACACCGGGGAGCTGTTTTTT
TRBJ1-6 | 15 | TRBV6-5 | TRBD1 | . | CASSYEVQGRSPLHF | TGTGCCAGCAGTTACGAGGTACAGGGGCGTTCACCCCTCCACTTT
TRBJ2-5 | 17 | TRBV3-1/TRBV3-2 | TRBD2 | once | CASSQLVQLAGVETQYF | TGTGCCAGCAGCCAACTCGTTCAGCTAGCGGGGGTAGAGACCCAGTACTTC
TRBJ2-1 | 16 | TRBV6-5 | . | . | CASSYQVGPGGDEQFF | TGTGCCAGCAGTTATCAAGTGGGGCCCGGCGGGGATGAGCAGTTCTTC
TRBJ2-3 | 18 | TRBV19 | TRBD1 | . | CASSLEGNRGPWADTQYF | TGTGCCAGTAGTCTAGAGGGAAACAGGGGGCCTTGGGCAGATACGCAGTATTTT
TRBJ2-1 | 14 | TRBV5-1 | TRBD2 | . | CASSTGLAPNEQFF | TGCGCCAGCAGCACGGGACTAGCTCCCAATGAGCAGTTCTTC
TRBJ1-2 | 11 | TRBV19 | . | . | CASSIGGGYTF | TGTGCCAGTAGTATAGGAGGAGGCTACACCTTC
TRBJ1-4 | 14 | TRBV6-5 | TRBD1 | . | CASRKGATNEKLFF | TGTGCCAGTAGGAAGGGGGCCACTAATGAAAAACTGTTTTTT
TRBJ2-4 | 13 | TRBV19 | TRBD1 | . | CASSTGQGNIQYF | TGTGCCAGTAGTACCGGACAGGGAAACATTCAGTACTTC
TRBJ1-6 | 15 | TRBV7-9 | TRBD1 | . | CASSPPDRTNSPLHF | TGTGCCAGCAGCCCACCGGACAGGACAAATTCACCCCTCCACTTT
TRBJ2-7 | 14 | TRBV7-9 | TRBD1 | . | CASSSLGGQYEQYF | TGTGCCAGCAGTTCATTAGGGGGCCAGTACGAGCAGTACTTC
TRBJ2-1 | 14 | TRBV18 | . | . | CASSRDTINNEQFF | TGTGCCAGCTCACGGGACACAATTAACAATGAGCAGTTCTTC
TRBJ2-1 | 15 | TRBV5-1 | TRBD1 | . | CASSSGQGADNEQFF | TGCGCCAGCAGCTCCGGACAGGGGGCCGACAATGAGCAGTTCTTC
TRBJ2-1 | 15 | TRBV18 | TRBD1 | . | CASSQGTGHYNEQFF | TGTGCCAGCTCCCAGGGGACAGGGCACTACAATGAGCAGTTCTTC
TRBJ1-4 | 12 | TRBV25-1 | . | . | CASSPDSFKLFF | TGTGCCAGCAGCCCAGACAGTTTCAAACTGTTTTTT
TRBJ2-7 | 14 | TRBV10-3 | TRBD1 | . | CAISWDSEAYEQYF | TGTGCCATCAGTTGGGACAGCGAGGCCTACGAGCAGTACTTC
TRBJ2-1 | 15 | TRBV7-9 | TRBD2 | . | CASSLSASGVHEQFF | TGTGCCAGCAGCTTATCGGCTAGCGGGGTGCATGAGCAGTTCTTC
TRBJ2-7 | 14 | TRBV19 | . | once | CASSKQGSSYEQYF | TGTGCCAGTAGTAAGCAGGGCTCTTCCTACGAGCAGTACTTC
TRBJ1-1 | 15 | TRBV19 | . | . | CASTPQGHWNTEAFF | TGTGCCAGTACCCCACAGGGACACTGGAACACTGAAGCTTTCTTT
TRBJ2-1 | 13 | TRBV19 | TRBD2 | . | CASSPSGLAEQFF | TGTGCCAGTAGTCCCTCCGGACTAGCGGAGCAGTTCTTC
TRBJ1-2 | 14 | TRBV19 | . | . | CASSLMNRNYGYTF | TGTGCCAGTAGTTTAATGAACAGGAACTATGGCTACACCTTC
TRBJ2-1 | 14 | TRBV5-1 | . | . | CASSLPSVNNEQFF | TGCGCCAGCAGCTTGCCTAGCGTCAACAATGAGCAGTTCTTC
TRBJ1-1 | 14 | TRBV9 | TRBD1 | . | CASSLGGLNTEAFF | TGTGCCAGCAGCCTAGGGGGCTTGAACACTGAAGCTTTCTTT
TRBJ2-3 | 14 | TRBV14 | . | . | CASSQRTYTDTQYF | TGTGCCAGCAGCCAGAGGACTTACACAGATACGCAGTATTTT
TRBJ1-2 | 11 | TRBV12-3/TRBV12-4 | . | . | CASSLRSGYTF | TGTGCCAGCAGTTTAAGGAGTGGCTACACCTTC
TRBJ1-1 | 14 | TRBV9 | . | . | CASSVGTEGTEAFF | TGTGCCAGCAGCGTAGGCACGGAGGGGACTGAAGCTTTCTTT
TRBJ1-4 | 16 | TRBV4-2 | . | few | CASSQDGGATNEKLFF | TGTGCCAGCAGCCAAGATGGCGGGGCAACTAATGAAAAACTGTTTTTT
TRBJ1-2 | 16 | TRBV18 | . | . | CASSPLHRPEEYGYTF | TGTGCCAGCTCACCACTCCACAGGCCTGAAGAATATGGCTACACCTTC
TRBJ2-2 | 17 | TRBV21-1 | . | . | CASSNGTSLLGTGELFF | TGTGCCAGCAGCAACGGGACTAGCCTCCTGGGTACCGGGGAGCTGTTTTTT
TRBJ1-3 | 14 | TRBV5-5 | . | . | CASIPDNSGNTIYF | TGTGCCAGCATCCCGGACAACTCTGGAAACACCATATATTTT
TRBJ1-5 | 15 | TRBV9 | . | . | CASSVGGFSNQPQHF | TGTGCCAGCAGCGTAGGAGGGTTTAGCAATCAGCCCCAGCATTTT
TRBJ2-5 | 15 | TRBV19 | . | . | CASSISRGGGETQYF | TGTGCCAGTAGTATCTCGAGGGGGGGCGGGGAGACCCAGTACTTC